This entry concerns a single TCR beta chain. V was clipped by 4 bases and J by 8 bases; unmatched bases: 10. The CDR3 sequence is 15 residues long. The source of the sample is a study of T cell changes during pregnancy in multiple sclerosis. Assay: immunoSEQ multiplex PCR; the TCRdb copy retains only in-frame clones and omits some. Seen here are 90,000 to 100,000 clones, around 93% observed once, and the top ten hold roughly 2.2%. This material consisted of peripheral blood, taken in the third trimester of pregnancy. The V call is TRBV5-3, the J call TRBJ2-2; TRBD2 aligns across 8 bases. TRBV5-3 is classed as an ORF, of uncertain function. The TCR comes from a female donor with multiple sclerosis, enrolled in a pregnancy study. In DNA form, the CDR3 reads TGTGCCAGAAGCCCGCGGCGGGAGGCAAAGGGGGAGCTGTTTTTT. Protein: CARSPRREAKGELFF.